This TCR beta chain was profiled in a study of blood T cell repertoires in COVID-19. Sequencing was performed with immunoSEQ multiplex PCR; in TCRdb, only in-frame clones are kept and a portion is missing. This sample has some 310,000 clones, with around 90% found just once. J gave up 4 bases and V 2 bases, and 3 bases lay outside the gene matches. CDR1 and CDR2 (germline): MNHEY, SVGAGI. This CDR3 comprises 14 residues. Comment on this clone: The sample contains more than one DNA sequence encoding this CDR3.

The sequenced material came from peripheral blood. This receptor was obtained from a man in his forties or fifties with active or convalescent COVID-19. The chain recombines TRBV6-5 with TRBJ2-7; 9 bases match TRBD2. The CDR3 is CASSYGAGGYEQYF. In nucleotides, the CDR3 is TGTGCCAGCAGTTACGGGGCGGGAGGGTACGAGCAGTACTTC.